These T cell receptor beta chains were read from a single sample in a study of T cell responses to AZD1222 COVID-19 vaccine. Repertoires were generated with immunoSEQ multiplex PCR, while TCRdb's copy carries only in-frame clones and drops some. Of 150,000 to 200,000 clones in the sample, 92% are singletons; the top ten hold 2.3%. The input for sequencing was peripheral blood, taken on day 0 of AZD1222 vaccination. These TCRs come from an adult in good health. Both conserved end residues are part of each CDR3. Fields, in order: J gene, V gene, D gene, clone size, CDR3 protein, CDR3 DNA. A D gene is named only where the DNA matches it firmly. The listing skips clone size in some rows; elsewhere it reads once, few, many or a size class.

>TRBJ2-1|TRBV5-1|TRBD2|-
CASSWPGLAKTSTLSYNEQFF
TGCGCCAGCAGCTGGCCGGGACTAGCGAAAACTTCAACCCTCTCCTACAATGAGCAGTTCTTC
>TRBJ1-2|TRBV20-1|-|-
CSARTGFGYTF
TGCAGTGCTAGAACGGGGTTCGGCTACACCTTC
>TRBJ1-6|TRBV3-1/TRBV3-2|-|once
CASSPDPGNSYNSPLHF
TGTGCCAGCAGCCCCGACCCCGGTAACTCCTATAATTCACCCCTCCACTTT
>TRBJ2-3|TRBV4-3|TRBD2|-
CASSQDRLAASTDTQYF
TGCGCCAGCAGCCAAGATCGTCTAGCGGCTAGCACAGATACGCAGTATTTT
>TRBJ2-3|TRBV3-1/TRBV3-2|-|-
CASSQDNLVCF
TGTGCCAGCAGCCAAGATAACCTAGTTTGTTTT
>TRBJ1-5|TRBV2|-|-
CASSPSGYNQPQHF
TGTGCCAGCAGTCCGTCGGGATACAATCAGCCCCAGCATTTT
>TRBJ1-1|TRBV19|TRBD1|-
CASSIARGRGTEAFF
TGTGCCAGTAGTATAGCCAGGGGGCGCGGAACTGAAGCTTTCTTT
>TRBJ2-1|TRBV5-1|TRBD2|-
CASCRSGTSDNNEQFF
TGCGCCAGCTGCCGAAGTGGGACTAGCGACAACAATGAGCAGTTCTTC
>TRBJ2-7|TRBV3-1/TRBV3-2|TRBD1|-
CASSLWDSTYEQYF
TGTGCCAGCAGCCTGTGGGACAGCACCTACGAGCAGTACTTC
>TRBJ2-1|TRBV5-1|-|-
CASSLGVNEQFF
TGCGCCAGCAGCTTGGGTGTTAATGAGCAGTTCTTC
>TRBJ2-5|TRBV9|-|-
CASSGRGIGETQYF
TGTGCCAGCAGCGGTCGGGGCATAGGGGAGACCCAGTACTTC
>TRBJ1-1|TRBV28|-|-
CASSVDSSLNEAFF
TGTGCCAGCAGTGTGGACAGCTCCCTCAATGAAGCTTTCTTT
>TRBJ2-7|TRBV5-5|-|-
CASSFGTGYSYEQYF
TGTGCCAGCAGCTTTGGCACAGGTTACTCCTACGAGCAGTACTTC
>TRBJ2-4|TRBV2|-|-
CAGGSKNIQYF
TGTGCCGGGGGATCGAAAAACATTCAGTACTTC
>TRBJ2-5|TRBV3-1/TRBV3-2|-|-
CASSQAETQYF
TGTGCCAGCAGCCAAGCCGAGACCCAGTACTTC
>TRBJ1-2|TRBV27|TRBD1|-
CASSYRTGSGYTF
TGTGCCAGCAGTTATCGGACAGGAAGCGGCTACACCTTC
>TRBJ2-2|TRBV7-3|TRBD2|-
CASSTGTITGELFF
TGTGCCAGCAGCACCGGGACTATAACCGGGGAGCTGTTTTTT
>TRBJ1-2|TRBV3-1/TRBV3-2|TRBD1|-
CASSQETGHYGYTF
TGTGCCAGCAGCCAAGAGACAGGGCACTATGGCTACACCTTC
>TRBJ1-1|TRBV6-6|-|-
CASSYSGVNTEAFF
TGTGCCAGCAGTTACTCCGGGGTTAACACTGAAGCTTTCTTT
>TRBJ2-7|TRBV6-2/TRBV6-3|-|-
CASSYRTSPQAYYEQYF
TGTGCCAGCAGTTACCGCACAAGCCCCCAAGCCTACTACGAGCAGTACTTC
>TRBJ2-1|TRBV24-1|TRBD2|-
CATSDPATSGYNEQFF
TGTGCCACCAGTGACCCCGCTACTAGCGGATACAATGAGCAGTTCTTC
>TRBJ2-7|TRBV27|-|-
CASKERLGEQYF
TGTGCCAGCAAGGAGAGACTAGGCGAGCAGTACTTC
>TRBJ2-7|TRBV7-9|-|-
CASSSESKSEQYF
TGTGCCAGCAGTTCAGAAAGCAAGAGCGAGCAGTACTTC
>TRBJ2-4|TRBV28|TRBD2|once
CASSRSGISKNIQYF
TGTGCCAGCAGTCGAAGCGGGATTTCCAAAAACATTCAGTACTTC
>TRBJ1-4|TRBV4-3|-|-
CASSQGTSENEKLFF
TGCGCCAGCAGCCAAGGGACATCAGAGAATGAAAAACTGTTTTTT
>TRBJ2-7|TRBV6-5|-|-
CASTEYGAGEQYF
TGTGCCAGCACCGAGTACGGGGCGGGAGAGCAGTACTTC
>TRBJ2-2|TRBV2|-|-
CASSEGQRPTTGELFF
TGTGCCAGCAGTGAAGGACAAAGACCGACCACCGGGGAGCTGTTTTTT
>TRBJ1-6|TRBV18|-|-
CASSPDRSSGNSPLHF
TGTGCCAGCTCACCCGACAGGAGCTCGGGGAATTCACCCCTCCACTTT
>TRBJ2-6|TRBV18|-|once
CASSPPGSSGANVLTF
TGTGCCAGCTCACCACCCGGATCCTCTGGGGCCAACGTCCTGACTTTC
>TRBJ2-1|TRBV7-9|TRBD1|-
CASSAPGTGYNEQFF
TGTGCCAGCAGCGCCCCCGGGACAGGTTACAATGAGCAGTTCTTC
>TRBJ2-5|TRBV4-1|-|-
CASSAVGETQYF
TGCGCCAGCAGTGCCGTAGGGGAGACCCAGTACTTC
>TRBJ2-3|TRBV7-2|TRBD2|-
CASSLGGLADPTDTQYF
TGTGCCAGCAGCTTAGGGGGTCTAGCGGATCCCACAGATACGCAGTATTTT
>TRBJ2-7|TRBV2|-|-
CASSATGFNEQYF
TGTGCCAGCAGTGCTACAGGGTTCAACGAGCAGTACTTC
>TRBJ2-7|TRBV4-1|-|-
CASSQGQIVGNEQYF
TGCGCCAGCAGCCAAGGGCAGATCGTCGGGAACGAGCAGTACTTC
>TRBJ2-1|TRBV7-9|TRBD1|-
CASSHPAGTGYYNEQFF
TGTGCCAGCAGTCACCCGGCGGGGACAGGGTACTACAATGAGCAGTTCTTC